Listed here are 27 T cell receptor beta chains from one sample, sequenced in a study of cytomegalovirus exposure and HLA in healthy donors. Vbeta (60) and Jbeta (13) primers were used in the PCR. Profiled with immunoSEQ multiplex PCR; TCRdb holds only in-frame clones, not every one. The data show some 150,000 clones, around 85% seen once. Sequencing used PBMCs. All receptors come from a woman aged 25 to 39 in good health and CMV-seronegative.

The chain joins TRBV9 to TRBJ2-7; 8 bases are shared with TRBD1. CDR1 SGDLS and CDR2 YYNGEE come from the germline V gene. This CDR3 spans 14 amino acids. The ends lost 6 bases at V and 4 bases at J; junction bases unmatched: 9. The CDR3 sequence is CASTPTGVDYEQYF. As DNA, the CDR3 is TGTGCCAGCACCCCGACAGGGGTTGATTACGAGCAGTACTTC.

The J gene is TRBJ2-1, the V gene TRBV5-1, with D perhaps TRBD2 (6 bases). Trimming took 5 bases from V and 6 from J, leaving 15 bases between them. The germline V gene has CDR1 SGHRS and CDR2 YFSETQ. The CDR3 contains 14 residues. CDR3 residues: CASRRLRDSNEQFF. In DNA form, the CDR3 reads TGCGCCAGCAGGCGTCTTAGGGACTCCAATGAGCAGTTCTTC.

The chain links TRBV27 to TRBJ1-1; D not certain. The V end lost 4 bases, the J end lost 0 bases, and 6 bases lay between the germline ends. The CDR3 runs to 13 residues. CDR1 is MNHEY, CDR2 SMNVEV, per germline (reference sequence). DNA for the CDR3: TGTGCCAGCAGTTCCAGTTTGAACACTGAAGCTTTCTTT. Encoded protein: CASSSSLNTEAFF.

This chain joins TRBV30 and TRBJ2-2, with TRBD2 matching 14 bases. The CDR3 runs to 16 residues. Per the germline V gene, CDR1 is GTSNPN and CDR2 is SVGIG (reference sequence). J lost 8 bases, V lost 5 bases, and 10 bases had no gene match. The CDR3 DNA is TGTGCCTGGGAGCCGGGGACTAGCGGGAGAGTGGGGGAGCTGTTTTTT. Translating it yields CAWEPGTSGRVGELFF.

The rearrangement uses TRBV4-1 and TRBJ1-1; the D gene is possibly TRBD1 (5 bases). CDR1 MGHRA and CDR2 YSYEKL come from the germline V gene. This CDR3 spans 15 amino acids. V was trimmed by 2 bases and J by 6 bases, leaving 16 bases between them. In DNA, the CDR3 is TGCGCCAGCAGCCAACCCTGGAAGGGGTCCCCTGAAGCTTTCTTT. This translates into CASSQPWKGSPEAFF.

The rearrangement uses TRBV18 and TRBJ2-7, with 7 bases aligning to TRBD1. The CDR3 is made up of 14 amino acids. Germline trimming cut 3 bases from V and 3 bases from J; bases unmatched to any gene: 5. Germline CDR1 and CDR2: KGHSH and LQKENI. This CDR3 reads CASSPDRVGYEQYF. The CDR3 nucleotides read TGTGCCAGCTCACCCGACAGGGTGGGCTACGAGCAGTACTTC.

CDR3 sequence (DNA): TGCGCCAGCAGCAGCACTAGCGGGAGAGCCTACGAGCAGTACTTC. Amino acids: CASSSTSGRAYEQYF. This chain joins TRBV5-1 and TRBJ2-7, with TRBD2 identical over 11 bases. This CDR3 is 15 amino acids long. V lost 4 bases and J lost 2; bases outside the gene matches: 5. Germline CDR1 SGHRS, CDR2 YFSETQ.

The chain carries TRBV19 and TRBJ2-1, with TRBD2 matching over 14 bases. V lost 4 bases to trimming and J lost 7 bases; unmatched junction nucleotides: 6. This CDR3 comprises 16 residues. From germline, CDR1 is LNHDA and CDR2 SQIVND (reference sequence). CDR3: CASSKAGTSGRNEQFF. CDR3 DNA: TGTGCCAGTAGTAAGGCCGGGACTAGCGGGAGAAATGAGCAGTTCTTC.

The chain uses TRBV5-1 and TRBJ2-1; the match to TRBD2 covers 10 bases. CDR3 length: 15 residues. Germline CDR1 reads SGHRS; CDR2 reads YFSETQ. Trimming at V came to 4 bases and at J to 6 bases, leaving 7 bases not matched to a gene. The CDR3 reads CASSLASGGRNEQFF. CDR3 nucleotide sequence: TGCGCCAGCAGCCTAGCTAGCGGGGGCCGCAATGAGCAGTTCTTC.

The V and J genes are TRBV6-1 and TRBJ2-3; weak D call: TRBD1 (8 bases). The CDR3 has 18 amino acids. V dropped 1 base and J dropped 3 bases, with 20 bases sitting between them. Germline V CDR1 and CDR2: MNHNS, SASEGT. CDR3 protein: CASSEEGGVRGPTDTQYF. DNA of the CDR3: TGTGCCAGCAGTGAAGAGGGGGGGGTCAGGGGGCCAACAGATACGCAGTATTTT.

V gene TRBV28 combines with J gene TRBJ2-7; no clear D gene. V was pared by 7 bases and J by 0 bases, with 7 bases between. The CDR3 loop spans 12 amino acids. Germline values: CDR1 MDHEN, CDR2 SYDVKM. CDR3 protein: CASNKRSYEQYF. The CDR3 nucleotides read TGTGCCAGCAATAAGCGCTCCTACGAGCAGTACTTC.

This clone was recorded only once. V usage is TRBV30 and J usage is TRBJ2-3; 7 bases are a match to TRBD2. There are 13 residues in the CDR3. With V trimmed by 3 bases and J by 4 bases, 4 bases remained unmatched. Germline V gives CDR1 GTSNPN, CDR2 SVGIG (reference sequence). CDR3 sequence: CAWSAGVADTQYF. CDR3 in DNA: TGTGCCTGGAGCGCGGGAGTAGCAGATACGCAGTATTTT.

The V call is TRBV9, the J call TRBJ1-4; TRBD1 matches at 10 bases. From germline, CDR1 is SGDLS and CDR2 YYNGEE. J lost 7 bases, V lost 0 bases, and 3 bases had no gene match. The CDR3 is 15 amino acids. DNA for the CDR3: TGTGCCAGCAGCGTAGGATGGGACAGGGGTGAAAAACTGTTTTTT. Amino acids: CASSVGWDRGEKLFF.

V is TRBV6-1 and J is TRBJ1-2, with a possible D match to TRBD1 (6 bases). Per the germline V gene, CDR1 is MNHNS and CDR2 is SASEGT. The CDR3 runs 13 residues. V lost 10 bases and J lost 0, with 12 bases in between. CDR3 loop: CATRGQPNYGYTF. The DNA of the CDR3 is TGTGCCACCAGAGGACAGCCTAACTATGGCTACACCTTC.

This chain links TRBV19 with TRBJ1-1; 7 nucleotides match TRBD1. The CDR3 has 15 amino acids. Germline-derived CDR1 and CDR2 are LNHDA and SQIVND (reference sequence). V lost 4 bases, J lost 6 bases, and 11 bases stayed unmatched. The CDR3 protein is CASSTGGPYNAEAFF. The CDR3 DNA reads as TGTGCCAGTAGTACAGGGGGGCCCTATAACGCTGAAGCTTTCTTT.

The gene calls are TRBV7-6 and TRBJ2-2; TRBD1 matches 9 bases. Germline V gene data show CDR1 as SGHVS and CDR2 as FNYEAQ. This CDR3 is 14 amino acids long. After removal of 5 bases from V and 4 bases from J, the junction contained 2 bases not matched to a gene. For the CDR3, the DNA is TGTGCCAGCAGCCGGGGACAGGGCACCGGGGAGCTGTTTTTT. Protein: CASSRGQGTGELFF.

The chain carries TRBV2 and TRBJ2-7; 10 nucleotides line up with TRBD1. The ends lost 7 bases at V and 5 bases at J; junction bases unmatched: 8. The germline V gene encodes CDR1 SNHLY and CDR2 FYNNEI. The CDR3 covers 14 residues. The CDR3 nucleotides read TGTGCCAGCAACCTAGGGACAGGGGCCCACGAGCAGTACTTC. Translation: CASNLGTGAHEQYF.

About this clone itself: Other DNA sequences in this sample translate to the same CDR3. The chain employs TRBV5-1 and TRBJ2-7; TRBD2 matches at 9 bases. The germline CDR1 and CDR2 sequences are SGHRS and YFSETQ. This CDR3 region has 15 residues. V trimming: 0 bases; J trimming: 1 base; junction bases outside the gene matches: 2. The DNA of the CDR3 is TGCGCCAGCAGCTTGGGACTAGCGGTGTCCTACGAGCAGTACTTC. It codes for CASSLGLAVSYEQYF.

CDR3 protein: CASSLVGLGGYNEQFF. The DNA for the CDR3 is TGCGCCAGCAGCTTGGTGGGGCTAGGGGGCTACAATGAGCAGTTCTTC. This chain connects TRBV5-1 to TRBJ2-1; possible D gene TRBD1, 6 bases. Germline lookup yields CDR1 SGHRS and CDR2 YFSETQ. Trimming removed 0 bases from V and 3 bases from J, with 13 bases in between. The CDR3 contains 16 residues.

The chain is built from TRBV29-1 and TRBJ2-7; 7 bases align to TRBD1. This CDR3 spans 14 amino acids. Trimming at V came to 6 bases and at J to 0 bases, leaving 8 bases not matched to a gene. CDR1 is SQVTM and CDR2 is ANQGSEA in the germline V gene. CDR3 bases: TGCAGCGTGGTGCGGACAGGTTCCTCCTACGAGCAGTACTTC. Encoded protein: CSVVRTGSSYEQYF.

The chain combines TRBV2 with TRBJ2-7, with TRBD1 matching over 10 bases. Germline assignment: CDR1 SNHLY and CDR2 FYNNEI. Trimming cost V 8 bases and J 3 bases; bases outside gene matches: 4. The CDR3 is made up of 13 amino acids. The CDR3 DNA reads as TGTGCCAGCGTCCGGGACAGGGGCTACGAGCAGTACTTC. Its translation: CASVRDRGYEQYF. Full variable domain (missing parts from reference TRBV2 and TRBJ2-7): EPEVTQTPSHQVTQMGQEVILRCVPISNHLYFYWYRQILGQKVEFLVSFYNNEISEKSEIFDDQFSVERPDGSNFTLKIRSTKLEDSAMYFCASVRDRGYEQYFGPGTRLTVT.

The J gene is TRBJ1-6, the V gene TRBV6-6; 9 bases match TRBD1. The V and J ends lost 10 bases and 8 bases, in that order; junction bases with no gene match: 9. CDR1 and CDR2 (germline): MNHNY, SVGAGI (reference sequence). This CDR3 spans 14 amino acids. The CDR3 DNA is TGTGCCACAAAATCCGGGACAGGGTATTCACCCCTCCACTTT. Translated, it gives CATKSGTGYSPLHF.

This chain links TRBV6-5 with TRBJ2-4; 8 bases match TRBD1. This CDR3 has 15 amino acids. Germline V gene data show CDR1 as MNHEY and CDR2 as SVGAGI. The J segment lost 9 bases and the V segment lost 7 bases, leaving 14 bases of the junction unmatched. The CDR3 loop reads CASTKGSGTGSIQYF. The CDR3, as DNA: TGTGCCAGCACTAAAGGATCCGGGACAGGAAGCATTCAGTACTTC.

This clone was observed once. The chain employs TRBV19 and TRBJ1-1; the D is unclear. The CDR3 is made up of 14 amino acids. V was clipped by 6 bases and J by 1 base, with 12 bases between them. Per the germline V gene, CDR1 is LNHDA and CDR2 is SQIVND (reference sequence). The chain's CDR3 is CASRRSGRNTEAFF. The CDR3 coding sequence is TGTGCCAGTAGAAGATCCGGGAGGAACACTGAAGCTTTCTTT.

V gene TRBV29-1 combines with J gene TRBJ2-3; TRBD2 matches at 9 bases. The germline gives CDR1 SQVTM, CDR2 ANQGSEA. The V and J ends lost 1 base and 9 bases, in that order; junction bases with no gene match: 8. This CDR3 has 14 residues. CDR3 amino acids: CSVEGSGSIETQYF. The CDR3 DNA reads as TGCAGCGTTGAAGGTAGCGGGAGTATAGAGACGCAGTATTTT.

The rearrangement uses TRBV2 and TRBJ1-5; 10 nucleotides match TRBD1. The J segment lost 3 bases and the V segment lost 6 bases, leaving 8 bases of the junction unmatched. This CDR3 comprises 16 residues. Looked up from germline, CDR1 is SNHLY and CDR2 is FYNNEI. CDR3 protein: CASSQDRGRDNQPQHF. The CDR3 bases are TGTGCCAGCAGCCAAGACAGGGGGCGCGACAATCAGCCCCAGCATTTT.

Remarks on this clone: The junction and the germline gene differ at one end; a read error may be behind it. This chain links TRBV2 with TRBJ1-5, with TRBD1 matching over 7 bases. CDR3 length equals 16 residues. Germline V CDR1 and CDR2: SNHLY, FYNNEI. The CDR3 coding sequence is TGTGCCAGCAGTGAAAGGACAGGCCCCATTGGGCAGCCCCAGAATTTT. Its translation: CASSERTGPIGQPQNF.